Each of the 16 T cell receptor beta chains below was sequenced from the same sample in a study of cytomegalovirus exposure and HLA in healthy donors. Primers included in the PCR were 60 Vbeta and 13 Jbeta primers. TCRdb keeps only in-frame clones here, not all; method: immunoSEQ multiplex PCR. The table lists some 200,000 clones, about 80% of them singletons. The sample consisted of PBMCs. These receptors all stem from a girl aged 10-17 years in good health and CMV-seronegative.

The genes are TRBV13 and TRBJ1-6; 9 bases agree with TRBD1. The CDR3 loop spans 17 amino acids. V lost 6 bases and J lost 9; bases outside the gene matches: 15. Germline V lookup: CDR1 PRHDT, CDR2 FYEKMQ (reference sequence). The chain's CDR3 is CASRILTGGSFRSPLHF. The CDR3 DNA sequence: TGTGCCAGCAGGATATTAACAGGGGGCTCATTCCGTTCACCCCTCCACTTT.

CDR3 coding DNA: TGTGCCAGCAGCCACCCAGTACGAGGCAGGGGGCGAGGGAACACTGAAGCTTTCTTT. Its translation: CASSHPVRGRGRGNTEAFF. V is TRBV4-2 and J is TRBJ1-1; TRBD1 aligns across 8 bases. The CDR3 has 19 amino acids. The germline V gene has CDR1 LGHNA and CDR2 YNFKEQ. Trimming took 3 bases from V and 1 from J; bases not matched to a gene: 16.

The chain couples TRBV6-1 to TRBJ2-2; 7 bases align to TRBD1. The V gene's germline CDR1 is MNHNS and CDR2 SASEGT. V lost 1 base, J lost 6 bases, and 5 bases stayed unmatched. The CDR3 is 15 residues long. The CDR3 protein is CASSEVGGRSGELFF. CDR3 DNA sequence: TGTGCCAGCAGTGAAGTAGGGGGCCGGTCCGGGGAGCTGTTTTTT.

The chain joins TRBV18 to TRBJ1-2; D is unclear. Per the germline V gene, CDR1 is KGHSH and CDR2 is LQKENI. Trimming cost V 3 bases and J 0 bases, with 8 bases left between them. The CDR3 has 14 amino acids. The CDR3 nucleotides are TGTGCCAGCTCACCCCGGGAGGCTAACTATGGCTACACCTTC. It is translated as CASSPREANYGYTF.

This clone was picked up a small number of times. The chain is built from TRBV30 and TRBJ1-2; TRBD1 aligns across 8 bases. Germline V CDR1 and CDR2: GTSNPN, SVGIG (reference sequence). The CDR3 is 18 amino acids. Germline trimming cut 0 bases from V and 1 base from J; bases unmatched to any gene: 13. CDR3 DNA: TGTGCCTGGAGTGTTACCTGGGGACAGGCCGAAGGTAACTATGGCTACACCTTC. It yields the protein CAWSVTWGQAEGNYGYTF.

V gene TRBV7-8 combines with J gene TRBJ2-1, with unresolved D. The CDR3 spans 15 residues. V was pared by 2 bases and J by 2 bases, with 10 bases between. Germline V gene sequence: CDR1 SGHVS, CDR2 FQNEAQ. The CDR3 DNA reads TGTGCCAGCAGCTTATTCGGTAGCACCTACAATGAGCAGTTCTTC. Translation: CASSLFGSTYNEQFF. The complete variable domain, with remaining parts taken from reference TRBV7-8 and TRBJ2-1, reads GAGVSQSPRYKVAKRGQDVALRCDPISGHVSLFWYQQALGQGPEFLTYFQNEAQLDKSGLPSDRFFAERPEGSVSTLKIQRTQQEDSAVYLCASSLFGSTYNEQFFGPGTRLTVL.

Of note for this clone: Germline and junction disagree at one end, which may indicate a read error. The chain joins TRBV7-2 to TRBJ1-4; 7 bases agree with TRBD1. The CDR3 sequence is 14 residues long. The V gene's germline CDR1 is SGHTA and CDR2 FQGNSA. The CDR3, as DNA: TGTGTCAGCAGCCGAGGACAGGCTTGGGAAAAACTGTTTTTT. Amino acid sequence: CVSSRGQAWEKLFF.

The genes are TRBV19 and TRBJ2-1, with 15 bases aligning to TRBD2. The germline V gene has CDR1 LNHDA and CDR2 SQIVND (reference sequence). V gave up 10 bases and J gave up 9 bases; unmatched junction bases: 19. The CDR3 length is 18 residues. CDR3 loop: CATAWGPGLAGGFAEQFF. The DNA of the CDR3 is TGTGCCACCGCGTGGGGTCCGGGACTAGCGGGGGGTTTCGCTGAGCAGTTCTTC.

To note about this clone: At one end the junction does not follow the germline gene, possibly because of a read error. The V and J genes are TRBV7-9 and TRBJ2-3, with 12 nucleotides matching TRBD1. CDR3 size: 15 residues. Germline V CDR1 and CDR2: SEHNR, FQNEAQ (reference sequence). CDR3 DNA sequence: TGTTCCAGCAGCTTCGGGACAGGGGGCTTAGATACGCAGTATTTT. Translated, it gives CSSSFGTGGLDTQYF.

This clone came up once. The chain links TRBV5-6 to TRBJ2-7, with D possibly being TRBD2 (6 bases). V was trimmed by 5 bases and J by 2 bases, leaving 11 bases between them. In germline, CDR1 is SGHDT, CDR2 YYEEEE. The CDR3 consists of 13 residues. For the CDR3, the DNA is TGTGCCAGCAGTAGGGACTTCCCCTACGAGCAGTACTTC. The encoded protein is CASSRDFPYEQYF.

This chain connects TRBV27 to TRBJ1-4, with 9 nucleotides matching TRBD1. The CDR3 has 14 residues. From germline, CDR1 is MNHEY and CDR2 SMNVEV (reference sequence). The V segment lost 4 bases and the J segment 8 bases; nucleotides outside the gene matches: 5. In nucleotides, the CDR3 is TGTGCCAGCAGTTCGACAGGGGGTAGGGAAAAACTGTTTTTT. It is translated as CASSSTGGREKLFF.

V gene TRBV7-8 combines with J gene TRBJ2-3, with a weak D call TRBD2 (6 bases). The V gene lost 3 bases and the J gene lost 3 bases, with 10 bases spanning the gap. There are 14 residues in the CDR3. CDR1 is SGHVS and CDR2 is FQNEAQ in the germline V gene. The DNA of the CDR3 is TGTGCCAGCAGCTTGGAGGGCCGGACAGATACGCAGTATTTT. Protein product: CASSLEGRTDTQYF.

The chain combines TRBV5-4 with TRBJ1-2; D is unclear. Germline lookup yields CDR1 SGHNT and CDR2 YYREEE (reference sequence). The length of the CDR3 is 11 residues. V was trimmed by 4 bases and J by 7 bases, leaving 8 bases between them. The CDR3 is CASSHESGYTF. The CDR3 DNA reads as TGTGCCAGCAGCCATGAGAGTGGCTACACCTTC.

This clone came up once. The V and J genes are TRBV28 and TRBJ1-5; 8 bases agree with TRBD1. This CDR3 has 14 amino acids. V gave up 6 bases and J gave up 7 bases; unmatched junction bases: 8. The germline gives CDR1 MDHEN, CDR2 SYDVKM. Here the CDR3 reads CASRLGQGGQPQHF. CDR3 bases: TGTGCCAGCAGACTCGGACAGGGAGGACAGCCCCAGCATTTT.

This clone has only a few counts. This chain connects TRBV14 to TRBJ1-1; TRBD1 aligns across 7 bases. The CDR3 is 15 amino acids. Germline V lookup: CDR1 SGHDN, CDR2 FVKESK. V lost 4 bases to trimming and J lost 1 base; unmatched junction nucleotides: 6. Here the CDR3 DNA reads TGTGCCAGCAGCCGTACAGGGGTTGGGAACACTGAAGCTTTCTTT. Amino acid sequence: CASSRTGVGNTEAFF.

The rearrangement links TRBV18 to TRBJ1-1; 8 positions match TRBD1. This CDR3 contains 13 residues. Germline trimming cut 4 bases from V and 6 bases from J; bases unmatched to any gene: 4. Germline-derived CDR1 and CDR2 are KGHSH and LQKENI. The CDR3 DNA is TGTGCCAGCTCACAGACAGGGGTCGCTGAAGCTTTCTTT. It translates to CASSQTGVAEAFF.